The clone carrying this TCR beta chain was seen at least ten times. Germline values: CDR1 LNHDA, CDR2 SQIVND (reference sequence). The V end lost 8 bases, the J end lost 4 bases, and 17 bases lay between the germline ends. This CDR3 has 15 amino acids. This record belongs to a study of blood T cell repertoires in COVID-19. Study summary: Specimens from acute and convalescent COVID-19 originated in the United States, Italy and Spain. Sources were T cells, B-cell-depleted T cells, or PBMCs; the material itself was cDNA or gDNA.

Per the original data handling: Amplification of reference gene primers was used by the study to estimate nucleated cell counts. The table came from immunoSEQ multiplex PCR; TCRdb's copy has only in-frame clones and leaves some out. V, J and clone size are those of that table, while D and trimming were read from the DNA. The sample carries approximately 120,000 clones, around 80% recorded once. This clonotype originated in a human donor in a cohort sampled during active or convalescent COVID-19. This sequence joins TRBV19 and TRBJ1-4; the D gene is possibly TRBD1 (5 bases). The sample was peripheral blood. The DNA of the CDR3 is TGTGCCAGTCGGGGCGGGGGTGTCCTTAATGAAAAACTGTTTTTT. Encoded protein: CASRGGGVLNEKLFF.